This TCR beta chain comes out of a study of graft-versus-host responses after intestinal transplantation. Regarding this clone: Its antigen is not identified.

The V end was cut by 5 bases, the J end by 1 base, with 11 bases between. Germline assignment: CDR1 GTSNPN and CDR2 SVGIG (reference sequence). The CDR3 contains 13 residues. Study findings and constraints: With peak circulating GvH clone levels came an association with early post-transplant HvG declines.

Only in-frame clones appear in the TCRdb table, and some are missing; sequencing was by immunoSEQ multiplex PCR. The sample consists of 80,000 to 95,000 clones, about 93% of them appearing once. This chain uses TRBV30 with TRBJ1-1; D is uncertain. Sequenced material: unstimulated CD8+ T cells sorted from spleen or lymph node cells, taken before intestinal transplant. This receptor was obtained from a human donor who received an intestinal transplant. The DNA of the CDR3 is TGTGCCTGGGGGGAGGTTACGAACACTGAAGCTTTCTTT. This sequence encodes CAWGEVTNTEAFF.